The 6 T cell receptor beta chains listed next were all sequenced from one sample in a study of early T cells in non-severe SARS-CoV-2 infection (dated by TCRdb to about 2021). The receptor library was made with 5' RACE. The instrument given in TCRdb is NextSeq 500. In-frame beta chains were kept once TCRdb had trimmed the public reads at Q25 with fastp and called clones with MiXCR. Entries that share a CDR3 protein sequence are merged under the most common genes and DNA. This sample has approximately 40,000 distinct CDR3 sequences in its table, and approximately 9.1% of those were observed once. Around 12% of the sample belongs to the ten largest clones. The sequencing sample was made of whole blood. The receptors here all came from an adult who was a healthcare worker with PCR-confirmed SARS-CoV-2 infection or an uninfected control (not recorded which).

This clonotype came up many times. V and J are TRBV12-3 or TRBV12-4 and TRBJ2-3; maybe TRBD1 (6 bases). V was cut by 2 bases and J by 5 bases, with 14 bases left in between. The CDR3 has 15 amino acids. The CDR3 loop reads CASSLRNRAGDTQYF. CDR3 in DNA: TGTGCCAGCAGTTTACGAAACAGGGCGGGAGATACGCAGTATTTT.

The table lists this clonotype with a few counts. The chain recombines TRBV6-2 or TRBV6-3 with TRBJ1-1; D is unresolved. The CDR3 has 13 amino acids. Germline V gives CDR1 MNHEY, CDR2 SVGEGT. V gave up 8 bases and J gave up 1 base, with 11 bases separating them. CDR3 loop: CASLRAKNTEAFF. DNA of the CDR3: TGTGCCAGCCTCCGGGCAAAGAACACTGAAGCTTTCTTT.

There are many counts of this clonotype. V and J are TRBV7-9 and TRBJ1-4; D remains ambiguous. Between the trimmed V and J ends, which lost 3 bases and 0 bases, there was a span of 8 bases. The germline V gene encodes CDR1 SEHNR and CDR2 FQNEAQ (reference sequence). The CDR3 extends over 15 amino acids. The CDR3 here is CASSLLAATNEKLFF. The CDR3 DNA is TGTGCCAGCAGCTTGTTGGCAGCAACTAATGAAAAACTGTTTTTT.

In this sample, this clonotype turned up many times. The chain uses TRBV28 and TRBJ2-7; 9 bases are a match to TRBD2. CDR3 length: 13 residues. Germline V gene data show CDR1 as MDHEN and CDR2 as SYDVKM. V lost 10 bases, J lost 4 bases, and 8 bases stayed unmatched. CDR3 DNA sequence: TGTGCCACTAGCGGGATAACGGGGTACGAGCAGTACTTC. Amino acid sequence: CATSGITGYEQYF.

The J gene is TRBJ2-2, the V gene TRBV10-3; TRBD2 is a possible D gene (6 bases). Germline V lookup: CDR1 ENHRY, CDR2 SYGVKD. Trimming stripped 5 bases from V and 2 bases from J, with 12 bases between. The CDR3 is made up of 15 amino acids. The CDR3 protein is CAISTWDFNTGELFF. The CDR3 region has the DNA TGTGCCATCAGTACTTGGGACTTTAACACCGGGGAGCTGTTTTTT.

Sample share makes this clonotype medium-sized. CDR3 region: CASSLVLGETQYF. Written as DNA, the CDR3 is TGCGCCAGCAGCTTGGTGCTCGGAGAGACCCAGTACTTC. The chain uses TRBV5-1 and TRBJ2-5; D uncertain. The V and J ends lost 0 bases and 4 bases respectively, with 7 bases between them. Germline V lookup: CDR1 SGHRS, CDR2 YFSETQ. The CDR3 covers 13 residues.